The 9 T cell receptor beta chains given below trace back to one sample, sequenced in a study of shared clonotypes between healthy human individuals. Sequencing used immunoSEQ multiplex PCR; TCRdb keeps in-frame clones, though not all of them. The sample lists over 2,000,000 clones; 85% to 95% were seen once. Positive CCR7 selection of CD45RO-negative cells yielded the naive CD8 cells, and terminally differentiated effector memory CD45RA+ cells were excluded. Sequencing was performed on naive CD8+ T cells from PBMCs. These receptor sequences come from a man in his late teens or twenties in good health. Some clones in this sample may be carry-over from other donors' samples.

The chain employs TRBV4-3 and TRBJ2-7, with D maybe TRBD2 (6 bases). The CDR3 length is 15 residues. V was shortened by 0 bases and J by 2 bases, with 11 bases between the two germline ends. Germline assignment: CDR1 LGHNA and CDR2 YSLEER. CDR3 in amino acids: CASSQEEAGTYEQYF. The CDR3 DNA is TGCGCCAGCAGCCAAGAAGAAGCGGGCACCTACGAGCAGTACTTC.

The gene calls are TRBV7-9 and TRBJ2-7; D not resolved. CDR1 SEHNR and CDR2 FQNEAQ come from the germline V gene (reference sequence). The CDR3 is 12 residues long. V was clipped by 8 bases and J by 1 base, with 9 bases between them. The CDR3 spells CASGQASYEQYF. CDR3 sequence (DNA): TGTGCCAGCGGTCAAGCGTCCTACGAGCAGTACTTC.

The chain is built from TRBV4-2 and TRBJ2-7, with D perhaps matching TRBD1 (5 bases). This CDR3 contains 15 residues. V lost 1 base, J lost 6 bases, and 16 bases lay in between. The germline CDR1 and CDR2 sequences are LGHNA and YNFKEQ. The CDR3 region is CASSQGKQGTLEQYF. CDR3 coding DNA: TGTGCCAGCAGCCAAGGGAAGCAGGGAACCCTCGAGCAGTACTTC.

Comments on this clone: The sample has other DNA sequences that encode this CDR3 too. This chain joins TRBV10-3 and TRBJ2-7, with D perhaps TRBD1 (5 bases). There are 12 residues in the CDR3. Trimming pared 5 bases from V and 1 base from J, leaving 6 bases between. Germline-derived CDR1 and CDR2 are ENHRY and SYGVKD. CDR3 sequence: CAISPGSYEQYF. CDR3 bases: TGTGCCATCAGTCCAGGGTCCTACGAGCAGTACTTC.

Only a few counts were recorded for this clone. The sample has other DNA sequences that encode this CDR3 too. V and J are TRBV28 and TRBJ1-5; D is unresolved. Trimming removed 3 bases from V and 1 base from J, with 4 bases in between. This CDR3 is built from 13 residues. Germline CDR1 and CDR2: MDHEN and SYDVKM. For the CDR3, the DNA is TGTGCCAGCAGTTTGGTCAGCAATCAGCCCCAGCATTTT. This sequence encodes CASSLVSNQPQHF. Full variable domain (rest looked up from reference TRBV28 and TRBJ1-5): DVKVTQSSRYLVKRTGEKVFLECVQDMDHENMFWYRQDPGLGLRLIYFSYDVKMKEKGDIPEGYSVSREKKERFSLILESASTNQTSMYLCASSLVSNQPQHFGDGTRLSIL.

This clone was recorded only once. The chain joins TRBV19 to TRBJ1-5; 8 positions match TRBD1. With V trimmed by 5 bases and J by 6 bases, 9 bases remained unmatched. CDR3 length: 15 residues. Germline CDR1 is LNHDA and CDR2 is SQIVND (reference sequence). CDR3 DNA: TGTGCCAGTAGTCCCTTGACAGGGGCACCTCAGCCCCAGCATTTT. Its protein product is CASSPLTGAPQPQHF.

The rearrangement joins TRBV19 to TRBJ2-5; 7 bases are a match to TRBD1. The better agreement between TRBJ2-7 and the DNA end casts doubt on the J call. Germline CDR1 is LNHDA and CDR2 is SQIVND (reference sequence). This CDR3 is built from 13 residues. The DNA for the CDR3 is TGTGCCAGTAGTTGGACAGGATCCCACGAGCAGTACTTC. It specifies CASSWTGSHEQYF.

The rearrangement links TRBV5-6 to TRBJ2-1; D possibly corresponds to TRBD2 (5 bases). Germline lookup yields CDR1 SGHDT and CDR2 YYEEEE. Trimming took off 2 bases at V and 0 bases at J, with 15 bases between the two ends. The CDR3 extends over 17 amino acids. The CDR3 DNA follows: TGTGCCAGCAGCTTCCCTGAACTAGGGAGCTCCTACAATGAGCAGTTCTTC. As protein: CASSFPELGSSYNEQFF.

Here the CDR3 DNA reads TGTGCCAGTAGTTTGAGGGGAGAAGAGACCCAGTACTTC. Protein product: CASSLRGEETQYF. V and J are TRBV19 and TRBJ2-5; either TRBD1 or TRBD2 may supply D (5 bases each). This CDR3 spans 13 amino acids. CDR1 LNHDA and CDR2 SQIVND come from the germline V gene (reference sequence). Trimming removed 5 bases from V and 3 bases from J, with 10 bases in between.